The present TCR beta chain was sequenced within a study of regulatory T cells in long-lasting Graves disease. Sample time point: newly diagnosed GD, antithyroid drugs for less than 3 months. RNA extracted from PBMCs served as the sequencing template. Library construction for TCR beta used iRepertoire HTBI primers and Arm-PCR of CDR3 regions. One entry per CDR3 protein results from TCRdb running MiXCR on the multiplex PCR reads. This repertoire shows 500,000 to 700,000 distinct CDR3 sequences, roughly 15% found once; its top ten account for about 20%. This CDR3 spans 14 amino acids. From germline, CDR1 is SGHTA and CDR2 FQGTGA. V dropped 6 bases and J dropped 8; count of bases not matched to a gene: 8. About this clonotype: This may stem from a read error, because a much larger clone lies one nucleotide away.

Separately, the same data were catalogued under a study of T cells in Graves' hyperthyroidism and ophthalmopathy.

J is TRBJ1-2 and V is TRBV7-3, with 11 bases matching TRBD1. This sequence was found in a woman aged 25 to 39 with Graves disease. The material was peripheral blood mononuclear cells (PBMCs), obtained at new diagnosis, from a patient treated with antithyroid drugs. CDR3 region: CASRKPGQGDGYTF. DNA of the CDR3: TGTGCCAGCAGGAAACCGGGACAGGGGGACGGCTACACCTTC.